This T cell receptor (beta chain) was recorded in a study of early T cells in non-severe SARS-CoV-2 infection. Overall study: Sequencing was performed on bulk RNA from unsorted whole blood, leaving chains unpaired. General study results and limits: Lookups in VDJdb leaned toward anti-spike CD8 responses and missed private and CD4 specificities.

Separate cDNA molecules each had unique molecular identifiers attached to them. TCRdb processed the 5' RACE reads anew with MiXCR; each CDR3 protein has one entry. In the table there are approximately 27,000 distinct CDR3 sequences, roughly 9.7% of which are singletons. Concerning this clonotype itself: The antigen is unknown.

The source of this sequence is an adult who was a healthcare worker with PCR-confirmed SARS-CoV-2 infection or an uninfected control (not recorded which). The sequenced sample was whole blood.

CDR3 residues: CASSLEGKLEAFF. The DNA for the CDR3 is TGTGCCAGCAGCTTAGAGGGGAAGCTCGAAGCTTTCTTT. The chain is built from TRBV11-2 and TRBJ1-1, with no clear D. This CDR3 has 13 residues. V dropped 0 bases and J dropped 8 bases, with 10 bases sitting between them. Germline V lookup: CDR1 SGHAT, CDR2 FQNNGV. Using reference TRBV11-2 and TRBJ1-1 for the parts outside the CDR3, the full variable domain is EAGVAQSPRYKIIEKRQSVAFWCNPISGHATLYWYQQILGQGPKLLIQFQNNGVVDDSQLPKDRFSAERLKGVDSTLKIQPAKLEDSAVYLCASSLEGKLEAFFGQGTRLTVV.